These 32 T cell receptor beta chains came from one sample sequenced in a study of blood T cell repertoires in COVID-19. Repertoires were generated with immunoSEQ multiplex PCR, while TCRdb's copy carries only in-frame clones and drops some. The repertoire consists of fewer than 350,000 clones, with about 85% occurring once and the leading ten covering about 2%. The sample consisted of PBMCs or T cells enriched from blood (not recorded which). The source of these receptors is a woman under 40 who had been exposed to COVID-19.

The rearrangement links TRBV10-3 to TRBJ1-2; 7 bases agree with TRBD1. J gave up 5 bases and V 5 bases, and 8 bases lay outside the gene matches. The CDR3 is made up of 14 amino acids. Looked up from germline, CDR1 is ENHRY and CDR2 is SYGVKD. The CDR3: CAISPVGGEYGYTF. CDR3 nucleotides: TGTGCCATCAGTCCAGTAGGGGGCGAATATGGCTACACCTTC.

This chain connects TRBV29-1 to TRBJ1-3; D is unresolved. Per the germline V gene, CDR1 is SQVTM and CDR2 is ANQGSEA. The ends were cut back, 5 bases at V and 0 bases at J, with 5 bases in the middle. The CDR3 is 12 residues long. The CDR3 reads CSVQDSGNTIYF. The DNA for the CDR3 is TGCAGCGTTCAGGACTCTGGAAACACCATATATTTT.

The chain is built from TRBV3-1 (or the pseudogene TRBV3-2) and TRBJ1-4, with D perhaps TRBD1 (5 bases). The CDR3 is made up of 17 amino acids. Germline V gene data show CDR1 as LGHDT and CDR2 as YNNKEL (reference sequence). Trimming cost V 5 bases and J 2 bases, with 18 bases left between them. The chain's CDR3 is CASSSRTSRGTNEKLFF. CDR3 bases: TGTGCCAGCAGCTCCCGGACTTCCCGGGGGACTAATGAAAAACTGTTTTTT.

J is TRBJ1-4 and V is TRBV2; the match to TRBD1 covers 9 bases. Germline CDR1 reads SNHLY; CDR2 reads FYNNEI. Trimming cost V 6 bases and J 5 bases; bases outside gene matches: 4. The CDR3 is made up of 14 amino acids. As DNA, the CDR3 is TGTGCCAGCAGGGGACAGGGCTTGAATGAAAAACTGTTTTTT. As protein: CASRGQGLNEKLFF.

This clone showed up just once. CDR3 DNA: TGTGCCTGGACCAAACGGGGGTACGAGCAGTACTTC. Its translation is CAWTKRGYEQYF. The chain joins TRBV30 to TRBJ2-7, with TRBD2 as a possible D gene (6 bases). V was cut by 4 bases and J by 4 bases, with 11 bases left in between. The CDR3 consists of 12 residues. Germline V gene sequence: CDR1 GTSNPN, CDR2 SVGIG (reference sequence).

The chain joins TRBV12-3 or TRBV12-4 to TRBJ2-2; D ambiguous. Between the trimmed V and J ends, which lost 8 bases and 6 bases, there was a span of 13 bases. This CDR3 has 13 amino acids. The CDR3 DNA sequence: TGTGCCAGCCCCCGGAGCTCCGCCGGGGAGCTGTTTTTT. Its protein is CASPRSSAGELFF.

CDR3 coding DNA: TGTGCCAGCAGCTTGGAAACAGGGGCCAACTATGGCTACACCTTC. Translated, it gives CASSLETGANYGYTF. The rearrangement links TRBV5-4 to TRBJ1-2, with 7 bases identical to TRBD1. Looked up from germline, CDR1 is SGHNT and CDR2 is YYREEE (reference sequence). The V segment lost 0 bases and the J segment 2 bases; nucleotides outside the gene matches: 4. The CDR3 sequence is 15 residues long.

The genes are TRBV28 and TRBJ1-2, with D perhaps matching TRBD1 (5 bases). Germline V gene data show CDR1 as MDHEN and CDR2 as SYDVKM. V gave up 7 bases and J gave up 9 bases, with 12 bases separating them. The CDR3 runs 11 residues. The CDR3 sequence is CASNDSGSYTF. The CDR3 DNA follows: TGTGCCAGCAATGATTCAGGGAGCTACACCTTC.

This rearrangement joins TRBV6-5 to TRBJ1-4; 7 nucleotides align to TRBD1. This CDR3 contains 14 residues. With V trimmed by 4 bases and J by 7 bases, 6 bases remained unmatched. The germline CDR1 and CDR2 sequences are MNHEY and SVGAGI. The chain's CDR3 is CASSSRQGSEKLFF. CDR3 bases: TGTGCCAGCAGTTCGCGACAGGGCTCTGAAAAACTGTTTTTT.

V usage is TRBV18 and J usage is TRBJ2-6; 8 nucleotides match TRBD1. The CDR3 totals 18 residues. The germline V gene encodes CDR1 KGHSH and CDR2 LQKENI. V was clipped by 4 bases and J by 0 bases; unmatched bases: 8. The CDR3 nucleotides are TGTGCCAGCTCACTGGCGGGACAGGTGCGCTCTGGGGCCAACGTCCTGACTTTC. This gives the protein CASSLAGQVRSGANVLTF.

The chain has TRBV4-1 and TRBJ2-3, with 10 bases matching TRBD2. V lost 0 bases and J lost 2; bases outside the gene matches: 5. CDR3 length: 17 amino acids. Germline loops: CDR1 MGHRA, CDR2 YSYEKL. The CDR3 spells CASSQDQSGGATDTQYF. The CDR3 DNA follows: TGCGCCAGCAGCCAAGATCAAAGCGGGGGGGCCACAGATACGCAGTATTTT.

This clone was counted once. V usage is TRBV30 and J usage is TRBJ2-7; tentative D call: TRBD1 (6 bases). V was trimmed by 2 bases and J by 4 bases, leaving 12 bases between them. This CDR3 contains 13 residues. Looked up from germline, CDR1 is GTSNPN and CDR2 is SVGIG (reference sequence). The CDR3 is CAWSPSTGYEQYF. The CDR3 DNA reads TGTGCCTGGAGTCCTTCGACAGGTTACGAGCAGTACTTC.

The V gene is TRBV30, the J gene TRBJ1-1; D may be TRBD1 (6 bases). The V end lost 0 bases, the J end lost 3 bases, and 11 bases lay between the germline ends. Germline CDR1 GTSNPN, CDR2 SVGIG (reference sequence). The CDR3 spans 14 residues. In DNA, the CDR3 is TGTGCCTGGAGTGTACAAGGGGGTGACACTGAAGCTTTCTTT. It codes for CAWSVQGGDTEAFF.

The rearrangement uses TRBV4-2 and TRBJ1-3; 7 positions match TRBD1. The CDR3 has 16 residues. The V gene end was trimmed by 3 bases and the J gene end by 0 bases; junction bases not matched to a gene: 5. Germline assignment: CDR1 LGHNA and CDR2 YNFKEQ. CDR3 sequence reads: CASSQRTGTSGNTIYF. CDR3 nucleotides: TGTGCCAGCAGCCAGCGGACAGGCACCTCTGGAAACACCATATATTTT.

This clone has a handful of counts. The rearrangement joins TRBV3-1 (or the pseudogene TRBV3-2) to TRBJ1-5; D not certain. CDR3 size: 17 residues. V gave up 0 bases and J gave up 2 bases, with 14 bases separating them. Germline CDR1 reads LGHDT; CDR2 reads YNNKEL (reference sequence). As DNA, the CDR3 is TGTGCCAGCAGCCAAGATATCGGAGGGATCGGCAATCAGCCCCAGCATTTT. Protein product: CASSQDIGGIGNQPQHF.

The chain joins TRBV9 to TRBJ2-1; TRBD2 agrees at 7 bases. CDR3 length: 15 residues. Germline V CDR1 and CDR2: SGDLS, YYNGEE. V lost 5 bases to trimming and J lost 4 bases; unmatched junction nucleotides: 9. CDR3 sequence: CASSGNRGGYNEQFF. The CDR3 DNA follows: TGTGCCAGCAGTGGAAATCGCGGGGGATACAATGAGCAGTTCTTC. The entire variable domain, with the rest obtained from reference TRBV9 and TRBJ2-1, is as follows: DSGVTQTPKHLITATGQRVTLRCSPRSGDLSVYWYQQSLDQGLQFLIQYYNGEERAKGNILERFSAQQFPDLHSELNLSSLELGDSALYFCASSGNRGGYNEQFFGPGTRLTVL.

The CDR3 loop reads CASSGDSFSGNTIYF. The CDR3 DNA sequence: TGTGCCAGCAGCGGTGACAGCTTCTCTGGAAACACCATATATTTT. V usage is TRBV9 and J usage is TRBJ1-3, with a weak D call TRBD1 (5 bases). Germline V gene lookup returns CDR1 SGDLS and CDR2 YYNGEE. This CDR3 contains 15 residues. V gave up 3 bases and J gave up 0 bases, with 10 bases separating them.

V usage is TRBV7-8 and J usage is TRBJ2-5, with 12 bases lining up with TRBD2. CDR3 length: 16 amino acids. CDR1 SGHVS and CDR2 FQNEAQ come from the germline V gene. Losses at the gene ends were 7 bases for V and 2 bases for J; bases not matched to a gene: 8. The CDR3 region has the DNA TGTGCCAGCATGGGACTAGCGGGTAGGGGACAAGAGACCCAGTACTTC. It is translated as CASMGLAGRGQETQYF.

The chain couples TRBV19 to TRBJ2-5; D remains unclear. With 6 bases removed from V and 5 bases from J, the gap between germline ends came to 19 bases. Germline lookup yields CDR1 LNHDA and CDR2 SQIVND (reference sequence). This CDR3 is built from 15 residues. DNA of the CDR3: TGTGCCAGTAGACCCGGCTCCACCTACGGGGAGACCCAGTACTTC. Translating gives CASRPGSTYGETQYF.

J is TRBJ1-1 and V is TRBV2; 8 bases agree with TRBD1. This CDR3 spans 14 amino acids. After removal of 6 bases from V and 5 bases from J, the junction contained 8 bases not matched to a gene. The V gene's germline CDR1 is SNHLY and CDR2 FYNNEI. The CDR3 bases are TGTGCCAGCAGAGTGGGACAGGAAAGTACTGAAGCTTTCTTT. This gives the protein CASRVGQESTEAFF.

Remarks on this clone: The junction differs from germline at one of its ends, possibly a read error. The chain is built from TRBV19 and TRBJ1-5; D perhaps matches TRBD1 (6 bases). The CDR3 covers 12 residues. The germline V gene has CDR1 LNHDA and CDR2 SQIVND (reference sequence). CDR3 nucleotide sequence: TGTGCCAGTAGTATTGGTCCGGACAGCAGGGAGTTT. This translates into CASSIGPDSREF. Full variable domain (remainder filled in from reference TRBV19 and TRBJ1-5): DGGITQSPKYLFRKEGQNVTLSCEQNLNHDAMYWYRQDPGQGLRLIYYSQIVNDFQKGDIAEGYSVSREKKESFPLTVTSAQKNPTAFYLCASSIGPDSREFGDGTRLSIL.

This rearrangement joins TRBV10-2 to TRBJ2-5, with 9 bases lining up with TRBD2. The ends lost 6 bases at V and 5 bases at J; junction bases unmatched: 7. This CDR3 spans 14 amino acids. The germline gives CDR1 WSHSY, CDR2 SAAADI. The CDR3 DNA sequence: TGCGCCAGCAGCCGGCTAGCGGGGATGGAGACCCAGTACTTC. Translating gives CASSRLAGMETQYF.

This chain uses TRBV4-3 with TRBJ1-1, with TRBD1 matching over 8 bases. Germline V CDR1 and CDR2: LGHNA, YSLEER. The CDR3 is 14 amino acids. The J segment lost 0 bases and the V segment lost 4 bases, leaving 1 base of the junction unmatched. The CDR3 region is CASSPGQVNTEAFF. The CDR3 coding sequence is TGCGCCAGCAGCCCGGGACAGGTGAACACTGAAGCTTTCTTT.

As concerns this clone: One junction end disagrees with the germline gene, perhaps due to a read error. CDR3 nucleotide sequence: TGTGCCAGCAGTACTCGGACAGGGGCCGACAGAGATTTT. This encodes CASSTRTGADRDF. V is TRBV6-5 and J is TRBJ1-3; 9 bases match TRBD1. The CDR3 runs 13 residues. Looked up from germline, CDR1 is MNHEY and CDR2 is SVGAGI.

The CDR3 spells CASSEGQGEYF. CDR3 in DNA: TGTGCCAGCAGCGAAGGACAGGGAGAGTACTTC. The rearrangement joins TRBV7-9 to TRBJ2-7, with 8 bases that match TRBD1. The CDR3 runs 11 residues. CDR1 and CDR2 (germline): SEHNR, FQNEAQ (reference sequence). The junction had 5 bases not matched to a gene; V was cut back by 5 bases and J by 11 bases.

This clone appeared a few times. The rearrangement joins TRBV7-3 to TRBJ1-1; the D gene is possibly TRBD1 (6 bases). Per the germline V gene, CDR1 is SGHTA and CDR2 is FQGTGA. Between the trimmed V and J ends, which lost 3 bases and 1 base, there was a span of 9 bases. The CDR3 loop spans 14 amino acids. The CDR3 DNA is TGTGCCAGCAGCTTGGGACACTCGAACACTGAAGCTTTCTTT. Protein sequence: CASSLGHSNTEAFF.

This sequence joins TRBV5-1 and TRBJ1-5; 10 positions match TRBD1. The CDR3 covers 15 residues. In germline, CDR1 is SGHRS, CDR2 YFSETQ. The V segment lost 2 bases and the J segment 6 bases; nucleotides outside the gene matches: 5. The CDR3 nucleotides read TGCGCCAGCAGCTTAGGACAGGGGGTCGGTCAGCCCCAGCATTTT. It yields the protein CASSLGQGVGQPQHF.

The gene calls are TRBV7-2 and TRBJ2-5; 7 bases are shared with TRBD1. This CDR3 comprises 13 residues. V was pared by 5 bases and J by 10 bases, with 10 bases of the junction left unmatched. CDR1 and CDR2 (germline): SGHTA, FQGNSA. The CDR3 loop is CASSPDRSDSQYF. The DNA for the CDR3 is TGTGCCAGCAGCCCGGACAGGTCAGATAGCCAGTACTTC. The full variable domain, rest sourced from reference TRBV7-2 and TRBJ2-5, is GAGVSQSPSNKVTEKGKDVELRCDPISGHTALYWYRQSLGQGLEFLIYFQGNSAPDKSGLPSDRFSAERTGGSVSTLTIQRTQQEDSAVYLCASSPDRSDSQYFGPGTRLLVL.

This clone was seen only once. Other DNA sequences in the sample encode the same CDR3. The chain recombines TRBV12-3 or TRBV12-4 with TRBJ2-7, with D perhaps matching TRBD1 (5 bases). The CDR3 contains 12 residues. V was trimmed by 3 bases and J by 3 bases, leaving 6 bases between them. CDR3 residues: CASSFQGYEQYF. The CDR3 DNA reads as TGTGCCAGCAGTTTTCAGGGCTACGAGCAGTACTTC.

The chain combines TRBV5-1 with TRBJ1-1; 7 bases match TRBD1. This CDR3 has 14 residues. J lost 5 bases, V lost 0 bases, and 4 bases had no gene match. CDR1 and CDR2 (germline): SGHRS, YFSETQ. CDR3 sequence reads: CASSLGGGGTEAFF. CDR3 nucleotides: TGCGCCAGCAGCTTGGGAGGGGGCGGAACTGAAGCTTTCTTT.

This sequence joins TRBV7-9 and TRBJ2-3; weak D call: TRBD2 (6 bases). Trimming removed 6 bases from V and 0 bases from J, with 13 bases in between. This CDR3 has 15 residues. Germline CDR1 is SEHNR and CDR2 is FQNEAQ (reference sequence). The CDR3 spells CASSIREASTDTQYF. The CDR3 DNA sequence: TGTGCCAGCAGTATAAGGGAGGCCAGCACAGATACGCAGTATTTT.

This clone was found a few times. CDR3 bases: TGTGCCAGCAGGGTCAGGGGGACTAATGAAAAACTGTTTTTT. This encodes CASRVRGTNEKLFF. The J gene is TRBJ1-4, the V gene TRBV2, with 7 bases aligning to TRBD1. The length of the CDR3 is 14 residues. V dropped 6 bases and J dropped 2; count of bases not matched to a gene: 3. Germline CDR1 SNHLY, CDR2 FYNNEI.